The 29 T cell receptor beta chains given below trace back to one sample, sequenced in a study of cytomegalovirus exposure and HLA in healthy donors. Amplification used 60 Vbeta primers and 13 Jbeta primers. Data came from immunoSEQ multiplex PCR; TCRdb stores just in-frame clones and leaves some out. This sample has 130,000 to 150,000 clones; over 65% occur once, and the top ten carry 2.5% to 3%. The source material was PBMCs. The receptors shown here come from a female donor in good health and CMV-seronegative.

This chain links TRBV30 with TRBJ1-4; D call uncertain. V lost 1 base, J lost 0 bases, and 12 bases lay in between. The germline CDR1 and CDR2 sequences are GTSNPN and SVGIG (reference sequence). The CDR3 has 16 residues. For the CDR3, the DNA is TGTGCCTGGAGTGAGCCAGGAAGATCAACTAATGAAAAACTGTTTTTT. Translated, it gives CAWSEPGRSTNEKLFF.

This clone was found once. This chain uses TRBV23-1 with TRBJ2-1; 11 bases line up with TRBD1. TRBV23-1 is an open reading frame whose function is uncertain. This CDR3 has 17 amino acids. Trimming at V came to 7 bases and at J to 9 bases, leaving 17 bases not matched to a gene. The CDR3 region is CASIRCVGQGAVFEQFF. The DNA for the CDR3 is TGCGCCAGCATTCGATGTGTTGGACAGGGGGCCGTCTTTGAGCAGTTCTTC.

About this clone itself: Compared with germline, one end of the junction differs, possibly owing to a read error. The chain uses TRBV25-1 and TRBJ1-2; no clear D gene. The CDR3 length is 13 residues. CDR1 and CDR2 (germline): MGHDK, SYGVNS. For the CDR3, the DNA is TGTGCCACTATGCGGGGAGATATCTATGGCTACCCCTTC. It specifies CATMRGDIYGYPF.

The chain couples TRBV29-1 to TRBJ1-2; TRBD1 agrees at 10 bases. CDR1 and CDR2 from the germline V gene are SQVTM and ANQGSEA. Germline trimming cut 4 bases from V and 4 bases from J; bases unmatched to any gene: 9. There are 15 residues in the CDR3. CDR3 in amino acids: CSVASGTGASYGYTF. CDR3 sequence (DNA): TGCAGCGTTGCTTCCGGGACAGGGGCTAGCTATGGCTACACCTTC.

The rearrangement links TRBV18 to TRBJ1-1; tentatively, D is TRBD1 (5 bases). The CDR3 sequence is 15 residues long. Germline assignment: CDR1 KGHSH and CDR2 LQKENI. Trimming stripped 3 bases from V and 3 bases from J, with 14 bases between. CDR3 in DNA: TGTGCCAGCTCACCCCGGCAGGGTGTGGACACTGAAGCTTTCTTT. Residues: CASSPRQGVDTEAFF.

V gene TRBV7-8 combines with J gene TRBJ2-3; possible D gene TRBD2, 5 bases. V was shortened by 2 bases and J by 0 bases, with 9 bases between the two germline ends. CDR1 SGHVS and CDR2 FQNEAQ come from the germline V gene. The CDR3 covers 15 residues. The CDR3 DNA follows: TGTGCCAGCAGCTTATATACGGGAAGCACAGATACGCAGTATTTT. As protein: CASSLYTGSTDTQYF. The full variable domain, rest sourced from reference TRBV7-8 and TRBJ2-3, is GAGVSQSPRYKVAKRGQDVALRCDPISGHVSLFWYQQALGQGPEFLTYFQNEAQLDKSGLPSDRFFAERPEGSVSTLKIQRTQQEDSAVYLCASSLYTGSTDTQYFGPGTRLTVL.

This clone was observed at least ten times. The V call is TRBV28, the J call TRBJ1-1, with D possibly being TRBD1 (5 bases). CDR1 and CDR2 (germline): MDHEN, SYDVKM. The CDR3 is 12 residues long. Trimming took off 6 bases at V and 6 bases at J, with 11 bases between the two ends. The CDR3 protein is CASRAGYPEAFF. CDR3 coding DNA: TGTGCCAGCAGGGCAGGGTATCCTGAAGCTTTCTTT.

The chain is built from TRBV13 and TRBJ2-1, with 12 positions matching TRBD2. Germline loops: CDR1 PRHDT, CDR2 FYEKMQ (reference sequence). This CDR3 has 16 residues. V shed 5 bases, J shed 2 bases, and the junction held 4 bases outside the gene matches. The DNA for the CDR3 is TGTGCCAGCAGCCCCCTAGCGGGGGGGCCCTACAATGAGCAGTTCTTC. This codes for CASSPLAGGPYNEQFF.

This chain joins TRBV5-1 and TRBJ2-7; the match to TRBD2 covers 15 bases. Germline values: CDR1 SGHRS, CDR2 YFSETQ. J lost 4 bases, V lost 4 bases, and 6 bases had no gene match. The CDR3 is made up of 16 amino acids. The CDR3 loop is CASSPGLAGGRYEQYF. In nucleotides, the CDR3 is TGCGCCAGCAGCCCCGGACTAGCGGGAGGGAGATACGAGCAGTACTTC.

This clone has more than one count but fewer than ten. CDR3 region: CASSRDSQETQYF. The CDR3 DNA is TGTGCCAGCAGCCGGGACTCCCAAGAGACCCAGTACTTC. This chain joins TRBV2 and TRBJ2-5; tentative D call: TRBD2 (6 bases). Germline CDR1 is SNHLY and CDR2 is FYNNEI. The CDR3 is made up of 13 amino acids. With 6 bases removed from V and 1 base from J, the gap between germline ends came to 9 bases.

Here the CDR3 DNA reads TGTGCCAGCTCACCAAACAGTACGCAGTATTTT. Translation: CASSPNSTQYF. The chain uses TRBV18 and TRBJ2-3; no firm D call. The germline gives CDR1 KGHSH, CDR2 LQKENI. The CDR3 covers 11 residues. Trimming removed 2 bases from V and 8 bases from J, with 5 bases in between.

The CDR3 loop is CASSLQGWDYEQYF. CDR3 in DNA: TGTGCCAGCAGCTTACAGGGGTGGGACTACGAGCAGTACTTC. The rearrangement uses TRBV11-2 and TRBJ2-7, with TRBD1 as a possible D gene (6 bases). This CDR3 contains 14 residues. Germline V gene lookup returns CDR1 SGHAT and CDR2 FQNNGV. Trimming left V 2 bases short and J 3 bases short, with 11 bases between. Full variable domain (missing parts from reference TRBV11-2 and TRBJ2-7): EAGVAQSPRYKIIEKRQSVAFWCNPISGHATLYWYQQILGQGPKLLIQFQNNGVVDDSQLPKDRFSAERLKGVDSTLKIQPAKLEDSAVYLCASSLQGWDYEQYFGPGTRLTVT.

The CDR3 here is CASSRWGGTTDTQYF. DNA for the CDR3: TGTGCCAGTAGTAGGTGGGGGGGCACTACAGATACGCAGTATTTT. The J gene is TRBJ2-3, the V gene TRBV19; maybe TRBD2 (7 bases). The CDR3 extends over 15 amino acids. Germline V CDR1 and CDR2: LNHDA, SQIVND (reference sequence). Trimming stripped 4 bases from V and 3 bases from J, with 14 bases between. The variable domain in full, with the rest retrieved from reference TRBV19 and TRBJ2-3, is DGGITQSPKYLFRKEGQNVTLSCEQNLNHDAMYWYRQDPGQGLRLIYYSQIVNDFQKGDIAEGYSVSREKKESFPLTVTSAQKNPTAFYLCASSRWGGTTDTQYFGPGTRLTVL.

The CDR3 DNA reads TGTGCCAGCAGCTTGGTTCAGGGGAGCACAGATACGCAGTATTTT. The encoded protein is CASSLVQGSTDTQYF. This chain links TRBV5-4 with TRBJ2-3; perhaps TRBD1 as D (6 bases). Germline V lookup: CDR1 SGHNT, CDR2 YYREEE (reference sequence). V was pared by 0 bases and J by 0 bases, with 8 bases between. The CDR3 is 15 residues long.

The rearrangement joins TRBV28 to TRBJ2-1; perhaps TRBD1 as D (7 bases). The V and J ends lost 5 bases and 3 bases respectively, with 20 bases between them. CDR1 MDHEN and CDR2 SYDVKM come from the germline V gene. The length of the CDR3 is 17 residues. The CDR3 sequence: CASSPMGGDSLYNEQFF. The CDR3 DNA sequence: TGTGCCAGCAGTCCTATGGGCGGGGACAGTCTCTACAATGAGCAGTTCTTC.

The sample holds one count of this clone. The V and J genes are TRBV19 and TRBJ2-2; possibly TRBD1 for D (5 bases). Germline V gene lookup returns CDR1 LNHDA and CDR2 SQIVND (reference sequence). The CDR3 length is 15 residues. V was shortened by 6 bases and J by 7 bases, with 18 bases between the two germline ends. This chain's CDR3 is CASSGRQGSFGELFF. The CDR3 coding sequence is TGTGCCAGTAGCGGGCGGCAGGGTTCCTTCGGGGAGCTGTTTTTT.

The chain recombines TRBV28 with TRBJ2-2, with 8 bases matching TRBD2. CDR1 and CDR2 (germline): MDHEN, SYDVKM. The CDR3 extends over 16 amino acids. Germline trimming cut 2 bases from V and 2 bases from J; bases unmatched to any gene: 4. CDR3 sequence reads: CASSLRLAGNTGELFF. CDR3 DNA: TGTGCCAGCAGTTTAAGGCTAGCGGGCAACACCGGGGAGCTGTTTTTT.

J is TRBJ2-7 and V is TRBV7-9; 14 bases match TRBD2. J was trimmed by 0 bases and V by 4 bases; bases with no gene match: 2. The CDR3 covers 16 residues. Germline CDR1 is SEHNR and CDR2 is FQNEAQ (reference sequence). CDR3 in DNA: TGTGCCAGCAGCTCGACTAGCGGGGGGGCCTCCTACGAGCAGTACTTC. The encoded protein is CASSSTSGGASYEQYF.

J is TRBJ1-6 and V is TRBV2; 8 nucleotides agree with TRBD1. Trimming at V came to 10 bases and at J to 7 bases, leaving 6 bases not matched to a gene. Germline loops: CDR1 SNHLY, CDR2 FYNNEI. CDR3 length equals 13 residues. CDR3 DNA: TGTGCCACCCCGACAGGGGCGAATTCACCCCTCCACTTT. Amino acid sequence: CATPTGANSPLHF.

The chain is built from TRBV5-6 and TRBJ1-1, with D tentatively TRBD1 (5 bases). The germline gives CDR1 SGHDT, CDR2 YYEEEE. V was trimmed by 1 base and J by 5 bases, leaving 21 bases between them. CDR3 length: 17 amino acids. The CDR3 here is CASSLIGWGRRRTEAFF. Written as DNA, the CDR3 is TGTGCCAGCAGCTTGATAGGGTGGGGCAGGCGAAGGACTGAAGCTTTCTTT.

The J gene is TRBJ2-3, the V gene TRBV4-1; the D gene is possibly TRBD2 (5 bases). The CDR3 is made up of 14 amino acids. Germline lookup yields CDR1 MGHRA and CDR2 YSYEKL. The V and J ends lost 8 bases and 4 bases respectively, with 16 bases between them. CDR3 DNA: TGCGCCAGCCGACCCCTAGGACTTGCAGATACGCAGTATTTT. This gives the protein CASRPLGLADTQYF.

This chain links TRBV7-9 with TRBJ1-1; D is perhaps TRBD1 (6 bases). Germline CDR1 is SEHNR and CDR2 is FQNEAQ (reference sequence). This CDR3 has 15 residues. Trimming pared 3 bases from V and 5 bases from J, leaving 16 bases between. This chain's CDR3 is CASSFKGGVRTEAFF. CDR3 sequence (DNA): TGTGCCAGCAGCTTCAAAGGGGGGGTTCGAACTGAAGCTTTCTTT.

The chain has TRBV28 and TRBJ2-5; D gene unclear. CDR1 is MDHEN, CDR2 SYDVKM, per germline. V was cut by 4 bases and J by 5 bases, with 20 bases left in between. CDR3 length: 16 amino acids. The CDR3 region has the DNA TGTGCCAGCAGTTCCTTCGGGTCTTGGAGTTATGAGACCCAGTACTTC. As protein: CASSSFGSWSYETQYF.

This chain links TRBV5-1 with TRBJ1-1; D is uncertain. This CDR3 has 14 amino acids. Germline CDR1 SGHRS, CDR2 YFSETQ. V lost 1 base and J lost 0, with 7 bases in between. CDR3 sequence reads: CASSLSTVNTEAFF. The CDR3 bases are TGCGCCAGCAGCTTGAGTACAGTGAACACTGAAGCTTTCTTT.

The chain carries TRBV7-9 and TRBJ1-3; possibly TRBD1 for D (6 bases). CDR1 is SEHNR and CDR2 is FQNEAQ in the germline V gene (reference sequence). Trimming stripped 4 bases from V and 4 bases from J, with 20 bases between. CDR3 size: 17 residues. As DNA, the CDR3 is TGTGCCAGCAGCTCCCCCCCCCGACAGGTCGTAGGAAACACCATATATTTT. Its protein product is CASSSPPRQVVGNTIYF.

V is TRBV30 and J is TRBJ2-3; D call uncertain. Per germline, CDR1 GTSNPN and CDR2 SVGIG (reference sequence). The CDR3 totals 12 residues. With 3 bases removed from V and 3 bases from J, the gap between germline ends came to 7 bases. CDR3 coding DNA: TGTGCCTGGAGAACAATGACAGATACGCAGTATTTT. Amino acid sequence: CAWRTMTDTQYF.

The chain is built from TRBV19 and TRBJ2-7; a weak D match, TRBD2 (8 bases). The V and J ends lost 3 bases and 0 bases respectively, with 18 bases between them. Germline loops: CDR1 LNHDA, CDR2 SQIVND (reference sequence). This CDR3 has 17 residues. The CDR3 loop reads CASSMTGGTASSYEQYF. As DNA, the CDR3 is TGTGCCAGTAGTATGACGGGAGGGACAGCAAGCTCCTACGAGCAGTACTTC.

J is TRBJ2-7 and V is TRBV11-2; 14 bases are a match to TRBD2. CDR1 and CDR2 from the germline V gene are SGHAT and FQNNGV. The V gene end was trimmed by 4 bases and the J gene end by 1 base; junction bases not matched to a gene: 3. CDR3 length: 16 residues. The CDR3 bases are TGTGCCAGCAGCTCCAGACTAGCGGGGGGGTCCTACGAGCAGTACTTC. This codes for CASSSRLAGGSYEQYF.

V and J are TRBV6-6 and TRBJ1-5; D remains unclear. The CDR3 loop spans 13 amino acids. Germline assignment: CDR1 MNHNY and CDR2 SVGAGI (reference sequence). V gave up 4 bases and J gave up 1 base, with 5 bases separating them. This chain's CDR3 is CASSSQSNQPQHF. The CDR3 nucleotides read TGTGCCAGCAGTTCTCAGAGCAATCAGCCCCAGCATTTT.